One and the same sample provided the 21 T cell receptor beta chains below, sequenced in a study of blood T cell repertoires in COVID-19. Only in-frame clones appear in the TCRdb table, and some are missing; sequencing was by immunoSEQ multiplex PCR. The sample includes about 110,000 clones, 70% to 90% of them seen just once. Sample: peripheral blood. The receptors derive from a man aged 35 to 55 with acute or convalescent COVID-19.

This sequence joins TRBV6-2 or TRBV6-3 and TRBJ2-5; 12 positions match TRBD2. Germline CDR1 and CDR2: MNHEY and SVGEGT. V was clipped by 0 bases and J by 3 bases; unmatched bases: 8. This CDR3 spans 18 amino acids. Here the CDR3 reads CASSYSQTSGGGEETQYF. CDR3 coding DNA: TGTGCCAGCAGTTACTCGCAGACTAGCGGGGGAGGAGAAGAGACCCAGTACTTC.

This chain uses TRBV5-1 with TRBJ2-7; 12 positions match TRBD2. The trim removed 0 bases at V and 7 bases at J, leaving 5 bases unmatched. The CDR3 has 15 residues. Germline V lookup: CDR1 SGHRS, CDR2 YFSETQ. CDR3 in amino acids: CASSLVLAGGREQYF. As DNA, the CDR3 is TGCGCCAGCAGCTTGGTACTAGCGGGGGGCCGGGAGCAGTACTTC. Based on the CDR3 plus reference TRBV5-1 and TRBJ2-7, the full variable domain is KAGVTQTPRYLIKTRGQQVTLSCSPISGHRSVSWYQQTPGQGLQFLFEYFSETQRNKGNFPGRFSGRQFSNSRSEMNVSTLELGDSALYLCASSLVLAGGREQYFGPGTRLTVT.

The chain employs TRBV7-3 and TRBJ2-7; D is possibly TRBD1 (6 bases). The CDR3 has 14 amino acids. Per the germline V gene, CDR1 is SGHTA and CDR2 is FQGTGA. Trimming took 5 bases from V and 1 from J, leaving 12 bases between them. CDR3 amino acids: CASSPHQGSYEQYF. CDR3 DNA sequence: TGTGCCAGCAGCCCTCACCAGGGGTCCTACGAGCAGTACTTC.

The chain recombines TRBV18 with TRBJ2-2; no reliable D call. Trimming removed 0 bases from V and 2 bases from J, with 7 bases in between. The CDR3 has 15 amino acids. Germline V CDR1 and CDR2: KGHSH, LQKENI. The CDR3 nucleotides are TGTGCCAGCTCACCACCGAGAGCCAACACCGGGGAGCTGTTTTTT. Translated, it gives CASSPPRANTGELFF. Complete variable domain (other parts from reference TRBV18 and TRBJ2-2): NAGVMQNPRHLVRRRGQEARLRCSPMKGHSHVYWYRQLPEEGLKFMVYLQKENIIDESGMPKERFSAEFPKEGPSILRIQQVVRGDSAAYFCASSPPRANTGELFFGEGSRLTVL.

The chain joins TRBV3-1 (or the pseudogene TRBV3-2) to TRBJ2-7, with TRBD2 matching over 10 bases. V was clipped by 4 bases and J by 2 bases; unmatched bases: 2. This CDR3 comprises 14 residues. Germline V gene data show CDR1 as LGHDT and CDR2 as YNNKEL (reference sequence). This chain's CDR3 is CASSPSGRAYEQYF. The CDR3, as DNA: TGTGCCAGCAGCCCCAGCGGGAGGGCCTACGAGCAGTACTTC.

The CDR3 DNA reads TGTGCCACCAGCTCTACAAGAGCGTTCCCGCCAGATACGCAGTATTTT. Its protein product is CATSSTRAFPPDTQYF. The chain carries TRBV24-1 and TRBJ2-3; D not certain. V lost 7 bases and J 4 bases, leaving 20 bases between the germline ends. Germline lookup yields CDR1 KGHDR and CDR2 SFDVKD. The CDR3 runs to 16 residues.

The rearrangement uses TRBV3-1 (or the pseudogene TRBV3-2) and TRBJ1-2; 12 bases fit TRBD1. The V segment lost 4 bases and the J segment 2 bases; nucleotides outside the gene matches: 8. Germline CDR1 is LGHDT and CDR2 is YNNKEL (reference sequence). The CDR3 runs to 17 residues. The CDR3, as DNA: TGTGCCAGCAGCCGAACGGGACAGGGGGCGCAGAACTATGGCTACACCTTC. This gives the protein CASSRTGQGAQNYGYTF.

The chain is built from TRBV19 and TRBJ2-4, with D maybe TRBD2 (5 bases). Germline V gene lookup returns CDR1 LNHDA and CDR2 SQIVND (reference sequence). The CDR3 runs 17 residues. V was clipped by 4 bases and J by 0 bases, with 16 bases between them. CDR3 loop: CASSRLDGIGAKNIQYF. The CDR3 region has the DNA TGTGCCAGTAGTAGGCTCGACGGGATTGGAGCCAAAAACATTCAGTACTTC.

The chain employs TRBV30 and TRBJ2-5; unclear D gene. Trimming took off 1 base at V and 9 bases at J, with 9 bases between the two ends. The CDR3 has 11 amino acids. Germline CDR1 GTSNPN, CDR2 SVGIG (reference sequence). This CDR3 is CAWSDSPAQYF. The CDR3 DNA reads TGTGCCTGGAGTGATTCCCCGGCCCAGTACTTC.

The rearrangement uses TRBV6-6 and TRBJ2-1, with TRBD2 as a possible D gene (5 bases). The CDR3 has 14 residues. V was clipped by 6 bases and J by 8 bases, with 17 bases between them. The germline gives CDR1 MNHNY, CDR2 SVGAGI (reference sequence). The DNA for the CDR3 is TGTGCCAGCAGCCTACCTTTGCGGGTCGATGAGCAGTTCTTC. Amino acids: CASSLPLRVDEQFF.

The rearrangement joins TRBV6-5 to TRBJ2-3; a weak D match, TRBD2 (6 bases). The V end was cut by 7 bases, the J end by 6 bases, with 14 bases between. The CDR3 sequence is 13 residues long. CDR1 and CDR2 from the germline V gene are MNHEY and SVGAGI. This CDR3 reads CASTTGVGDTQYF. Here the CDR3 DNA reads TGTGCCAGCACGACGGGGGTAGGGGATACGCAGTATTTT.

CDR3 sequence reads: CASSEWDSIINSPLHF. The CDR3 DNA sequence: TGTGCCAGCAGTGAATGGGACAGTATAATTAATTCACCCCTCCACTTT. V is TRBV6-1 and J is TRBJ1-6; the match to TRBD1 covers 7 bases. J was trimmed by 6 bases and V by 2 bases; bases with no gene match: 7. Germline V gene lookup returns CDR1 MNHNS and CDR2 SASEGT. This CDR3 contains 16 residues.

V usage is TRBV6-1 and J usage is TRBJ2-3, with D maybe TRBD1 (6 bases). The CDR3 has 13 residues. From germline, CDR1 is MNHNS and CDR2 SASEGT. The V gene lost 2 bases and the J gene lost 7 bases, with 10 bases spanning the gap. CDR3 nucleotide sequence: TGTGCCAGCAGTGAAATTCAGGGGAATACGCAGTATTTT. Its translation: CASSEIQGNTQYF.

The gene calls are TRBV6-5 and TRBJ1-6; no firm D call. CDR3 length: 14 residues. Between the trimmed V and J ends, which lost 2 bases and 7 bases, there was a span of 9 bases. The germline gives CDR1 MNHEY, CDR2 SVGAGI. The CDR3 DNA is TGTGCCAGCAGTTACCTGGGAGGAAATTCACCCCTCCACTTT. Translating it yields CASSYLGGNSPLHF.

In this sample, this clone turned up once. The chain recombines TRBV12-3 or TRBV12-4 with TRBJ2-5; possible D gene TRBD2, 5 bases. This CDR3 contains 13 residues. The V end lost 6 bases, the J end lost 1 base, and 9 bases lay between the germline ends. The CDR3 coding sequence is TGTGCCAGCAGCACCACTAGCCAAGAGACCCAGTACTTC. Residues: CASSTTSQETQYF.

This clone was counted once. The J gene is TRBJ2-1, the V gene TRBV18, with 12 bases identical to TRBD2. Losses at the gene ends were 1 base for V and 9 bases for J; bases not matched to a gene: 7. The germline V gene encodes CDR1 KGHSH and CDR2 LQKENI. The CDR3 sequence is 16 residues long. CDR3 sequence (DNA): TGTGCCAGCTCACCACTTGTAACTAGCGGGAGGTTTGAGCAGTTCTTC. Its protein product is CASSPLVTSGRFEQFF.

The V gene is TRBV6-5, the J gene TRBJ2-3, with 10 bases fitting TRBD1. V gave up 5 bases and J gave up 4 bases; unmatched junction bases: 3. The germline gives CDR1 MNHEY, CDR2 SVGAGI. CDR3 length: 14 residues. CDR3 nucleotide sequence: TGTGCCAGCAGTCTCGGGACAGGGGCAGATACGCAGTATTTT. Its protein is CASSLGTGADTQYF.

The J gene is TRBJ2-7, the V gene TRBV6-6, with 8 bases identical to TRBD1. Germline V gene lookup returns CDR1 MNHNY and CDR2 SVGAGI (reference sequence). The CDR3 covers 15 residues. V lost 5 bases and J lost 4; bases outside the gene matches: 10. CDR3 residues: CASSVPGTGVYEQYF. CDR3 sequence (DNA): TGTGCCAGCAGTGTGCCCGGGACAGGAGTTTACGAGCAGTACTTC.

V is TRBV6-1 and J is TRBJ1-6; 11 nucleotides agree with TRBD1. V lost 1 base and J lost 7; bases outside the gene matches: 0. Germline V gene sequence: CDR1 MNHNS, CDR2 SASEGT. CDR3 length equals 15 residues. DNA of the CDR3: TGTGCCAGCAGTGAAGGGACAGGGGGCAATTCACCCCTCCACTTT. It translates to CASSEGTGGNSPLHF.

The V and J genes are TRBV4-2 and TRBJ1-2, with D possibly matching TRBD1 (6 bases). Trimming removed 4 bases at V and 7 bases at J, with 10 bases between. The length of the CDR3 is 12 residues. CDR1 is LGHNA, CDR2 YNFKEQ, per germline. Here the CDR3 reads CASSPGDFGYTF. The CDR3 DNA reads as TGTGCCAGCAGCCCAGGGGATTTTGGCTACACCTTC.

The rearrangement uses TRBV4-3 and TRBJ2-2; 8 nucleotides match TRBD1. With 1 base clipped from V and 6 bases from J, the junction kept 7 bases outside the gene matches. Germline loops: CDR1 LGHNA, CDR2 YSLEER. This CDR3 comprises 16 residues. The DNA for the CDR3 is TGCGCCAGCAGCCAAGCTTTGGGACAGGAAGCCGGGGAGCTGTTTTTT. It encodes CASSQALGQEAGELFF.